This TCR beta chain was profiled in a study of CD8 T cells in Susac syndrome. As controls, healthy donors matched for age and sex were used. While CD8+ and CD4+ T cells were isolated negatively, TEMRA cells were enriched by FACS. With 7 bases clipped from V and 4 bases from J, the junction kept 6 bases outside the gene matches. Germline V CDR1 and CDR2: SQVTM, ANQGSEA. The CDR3 has 13 amino acids. Reverse transcription of roughly 0.5 to 1 ug RNA was carried out with random hexamers. The TCR beta CDR3 was amplified by immunoSEQ multiplex PCR across 54 Vbeta, 13 Jbeta. MiXCR, applied by TCRdb to the immunoSEQ multiplex PCR reads, yields one record per CDR3 protein. The table has more than 110,000 distinct CDR3 sequences, around 94% seen once.

The sequence was obtained from a human donor in good health. This chain joins TRBV29-1 and TRBJ2-7; 11 positions agree with TRBD2. Sequenced material: CD8+ T cells from PBMCs. The CDR3 coding sequence is TGCAGCGCTATAGCGGGAGGGGATTACGAGCAGTACTTC. Its translation: CSAIAGGDYEQYF.